This entry lists 20 T cell receptor beta chains sequenced from one sample in a study of technical replicates of blood from four donors. Only in-frame clones appear in the TCRdb table, and some are missing; sequencing was by immunoSEQ multiplex PCR. The sample shows about 63,000 clones, more than 75% of them seen only once. The sample taken for sequencing was PBMCs. All receptors derive from a human donor in good health. Some clones in this sample may be carry-over from other donors' samples.

The chain carries TRBV5-1 and TRBJ2-6; no definite D call. This CDR3 has 16 amino acids. CDR1 SGHRS and CDR2 YFSETQ come from the germline V gene. V was clipped by 4 bases and J by 4 bases, with 15 bases between them. In DNA form, the CDR3 reads TGCGCCAGCAGCCAAACATGGGCGAAAGGGGCCAACGTCCTGACTTTC. Its protein is CASSQTWAKGANVLTF.

The rearrangement uses TRBV6-1 and TRBJ2-7; possible D gene TRBD2, 6 bases. Trimming shortened V by 3 bases and J by 4 bases, and 25 bases separated the two germline ends. Germline V gene sequence: CDR1 MNHNS, CDR2 SASEGT. The CDR3 covers 18 residues. The CDR3 reads CASSDPIRLAKAKYEQYF. For the CDR3, the DNA is TGTGCCAGCAGTGATCCCATCCGGCTAGCGAAAGCCAAGTACGAGCAGTACTTC.

The rearrangement links TRBV6-5 to TRBJ1-5, with 7 bases lining up with TRBD1. The CDR3 runs 13 residues. Germline CDR1 reads MNHEY; CDR2 reads SVGAGI. Germline trimming cut 5 bases from V and 5 bases from J; bases unmatched to any gene: 3. The chain's CDR3 is CASSRQGYQPQHF. The DNA of the CDR3 is TGTGCCAGCAGTAGACAGGGCTATCAGCCCCAGCATTTT.

The chain couples TRBV30 to TRBJ1-6; D may be TRBD1 (6 bases). Trimming took off 3 bases at V and 5 bases at J, with 17 bases between the two ends. CDR3 length: 16 residues. CDR1 is GTSNPN, CDR2 SVGIG, per germline (reference sequence). The CDR3 sequence: CAWRRTPGQNNSPLHF. CDR3 in DNA: TGTGCCTGGAGGAGGACACCGGGACAAAATAATTCACCCCTCCACTTT.

The J gene is TRBJ2-2, the V gene TRBV11-2; D might be TRBD2 (6 bases). The CDR3 length is 16 residues. Germline-derived CDR1 and CDR2 are SGHAT and FQNNGV. Trimming took off 2 bases at V and 2 bases at J, with 12 bases between the two ends. The DNA of the CDR3 is TGTGCCAGCAGCTTATATGCGGGGTTCAACACCGGGGAGCTGTTTTTT. This encodes CASSLYAGFNTGELFF.

This clone has a single count. The V call is TRBV15, the J call TRBJ2-5, with 7 bases lining up with TRBD1. In germline, CDR1 is LNHNV, CDR2 YYDKDF (reference sequence). The trim removed 1 base at V and 5 bases at J, leaving 13 bases unmatched. The CDR3 is 17 amino acids. The CDR3 region is CATSRGTEDRLSETQYF. The CDR3 coding sequence is TGTGCCACCAGCAGAGGGACCGAGGACAGGTTAAGTGAGACCCAGTACTTC.

In this sample, this clone turned up once. The rearrangement links TRBV5-1 to TRBJ2-3; tentatively, D is TRBD2 (7 bases). Per germline, CDR1 SGHRS and CDR2 YFSETQ. CDR3 length: 16 amino acids. V lost 6 bases to trimming and J lost 2 bases, with 19 bases between them. CDR3 in DNA: TGCGCCAGCATTGAGGGCGGGGGCTCCTTCACAGATACGCAGTATTTT. Translation: CASIEGGGSFTDTQYF.

The chain combines TRBV6-6 with TRBJ1-4; D unresolved. Trimming left V 6 bases short and J 6 bases short, with 14 bases between. Germline CDR1 reads MNHNY; CDR2 reads SVGAGI (reference sequence). This CDR3 is 14 amino acids long. CDR3 in amino acids: CASRALLLDEKLFF. As DNA, the CDR3 is TGTGCCAGCAGAGCCCTGTTGTTGGATGAAAAACTGTTTTTT.

The chain recombines TRBV7-8 with TRBJ2-7; perhaps TRBD1 as D (5 bases). Deletions cut 4 bases from V and 3 bases from J, with 16 bases between. Germline CDR1 reads SGHVS; CDR2 reads FQNEAQ. This CDR3 is built from 15 residues. The CDR3 protein is CASSSIGGANYEQYF. CDR3 nucleotides: TGTGCCAGCAGCTCCATCGGTGGGGCCAACTACGAGCAGTACTTC.

This chain connects TRBV10-3 to TRBJ1-5, with 11 positions matching TRBD1. CDR1 ENHRY and CDR2 SYGVKD come from the germline V gene. Unmatched junction bases numbered 9, after V lost 11 bases and J lost 9 bases. The CDR3 extends over 13 amino acids. CDR3 in amino acids: CAATPGQGVPQHF. CDR3 bases: TGTGCCGCAACGCCGGGACAGGGGGTGCCCCAGCATTTT.

This chain links TRBV5-1 with TRBJ1-5; TRBD1 aligns across 9 bases. The junction had 7 bases not matched to a gene; V was cut back by 4 bases and J by 2 bases. CDR1 SGHRS and CDR2 YFSETQ come from the germline V gene. The CDR3 has 16 residues. In DNA, the CDR3 is TGCGCCAGCAGCACTGGGGACAGGGAGGGCAATCAGCCCCAGCATTTT. It codes for CASSTGDREGNQPQHF.

The chain joins TRBV6-5 to TRBJ2-7; 9 positions agree with TRBD2. CDR1 MNHEY and CDR2 SVGAGI come from the germline V gene. The CDR3 extends over 16 amino acids. The J segment lost 6 bases and the V segment lost 2 bases, leaving 11 bases of the junction unmatched. CDR3 coding DNA: TGTGCCAGCAGTTACGGGGGTAGCGGGAGATCGATCGAGCAGTACTTC. Translated, it gives CASSYGGSGRSIEQYF.

This clone was seen a few times. The gene calls are TRBV5-4 and TRBJ2-2; D unclear. Trimming removed 1 base from V and 1 base from J, with 8 bases in between. The germline CDR1 and CDR2 sequences are SGHNT and YYREEE (reference sequence). The CDR3 is made up of 15 amino acids. The CDR3 protein is CASSLYSLNTGELFF. For the CDR3, the DNA is TGTGCCAGCAGCTTGTACAGTCTGAACACCGGGGAGCTGTTTTTT.

The chain couples TRBV5-8 to TRBJ2-6; maybe TRBD2 (6 bases). The CDR3 runs 17 residues. Trimming took off 4 bases at V and 2 bases at J, with 16 bases between the two ends. CDR1 is SGHTS and CDR2 is YDEGEE in the germline V gene. The CDR3 DNA is TGTGCCAGCAGCCCTATACTCGGGACTGCTGGGGCCAACGTCCTGACTTTC. Translation: CASSPILGTAGANVLTF.

The chain carries TRBV21-1 and TRBJ1-5; the table's TRBD1 call for D was not verified on the DNA. TRBV21-1 is a known pseudogene. The CDR3 has 16 residues. The CDR3 loop reads CASYRGGRAPNQPQHF. The CDR3, as DNA: TGTGCCAGCTACAGAGGGGGCAGGGCCCCGAATCAGCCCCAGCATTTT.

The J gene is TRBJ1-4, the V gene TRBV21-1. TRBV21-1 corresponds to a pseudogene. This CDR3 is built from 14 residues. CDR3 residues: CASRRPAPNEKLFF. The CDR3 DNA reads TGTGCCAGCAGGCGGCCGGCCCCTAATGAAAAACTGTTTTTT.

V gene TRBV10-2 combines with J gene TRBJ2-4, with a possible D match to TRBD2 (5 bases). Germline V CDR1 and CDR2: WSHSY, SAAADI. There are 14 residues in the CDR3. Trimming took off 2 bases at V and 4 bases at J, with 9 bases between the two ends. CDR3 DNA: TGCGCCAGCAGTGAGGAACTAGGTAAAAACATTCAGTACTTC. Amino acids: CASSEELGKNIQYF.

J is TRBJ2-7 and V is TRBV7-6; 7 bases are a match to TRBD2. Per germline, CDR1 SGHVS and CDR2 FNYEAQ. The CDR3 totals 16 residues. The J segment lost 0 bases and the V segment lost 5 bases, leaving 10 bases of the junction unmatched. The CDR3 loop is CASSLEASGSSYEQYF. CDR3 DNA sequence: TGTGCCAGCAGCCTCGAAGCTAGCGGCAGCTCCTACGAGCAGTACTTC.

The rearrangement joins TRBV4-2 to TRBJ2-7; 7 positions match TRBD1. V was clipped by 0 bases and J by 2 bases; unmatched bases: 4. The CDR3 consists of 15 residues. The germline CDR1 and CDR2 sequences are LGHNA and YNFKEQ. The CDR3 loop reads CASSQEGQGAYEQYF. CDR3 sequence (DNA): TGTGCCAGCAGCCAAGAGGGGCAGGGGGCCTACGAGCAGTACTTC.

The gene calls are TRBV6-5 and TRBJ2-1; 8 bases line up with TRBD2. This CDR3 comprises 15 residues. CDR1 MNHEY and CDR2 SVGAGI come from the germline V gene. Trimming at V came to 6 bases and at J to 1 base, leaving 5 bases not matched to a gene. As DNA, the CDR3 is TGTGCCAGCAGCCCCGGGGGGGCATCCTACAATGAGCAGTTCTTC. Its translation is CASSPGGASYNEQFF.